This is a list of T cell receptor beta chains from one sample in a study of T cell responses to AZD1222 COVID-19 vaccine. Profiling relied on immunoSEQ multiplex PCR, and the TCRdb table lists in-frame clones only, not all of them. The sample carries about 140,000 clones, 93% recorded once. The starting material was peripheral blood, obtained on day 0 of MenACWY control vaccination. All receptors come from an adult in good health. Both conserved end residues are part of each CDR3. Each record gives: V gene, J gene, D gene, clone size, CDR3 protein, CDR3 DNA. The D gene is left open where the match is weak. Some rows mark clone size as missing; the rest say once, few, many or name a class of expanded clone.

v_call: TRBV9
j_call: TRBJ2-7
d_call: TRBD2
clone_size: once
cdr3_aa: CASSVGLGAAGEVYEQYF
cdr3_nt: TGTGCCAGCAGCGTAGGCTTGGGGGCAGCGGGAGAGGTCTACGAGCAGTACTTC

v_call: TRBV4-1
j_call: TRBJ2-7
d_call: TRBD2
clone_size: once
cdr3_aa: CASSQSGLAGGGRGEQYF
cdr3_nt: TGCGCCAGCAGCCAAAGCGGCCTAGCGGGAGGCGGGAGAGGCGAGCAGTACTTC

v_call: TRBV10-3
j_call: TRBJ1-3
d_call: -
clone_size: -
cdr3_aa: CAIRPGADSGNTIYF
cdr3_nt: TGTGCCATCAGGCCCGGCGCCGACTCTGGAAACACCATATATTTT

v_call: TRBV5-4
j_call: TRBJ1-1
d_call: -
clone_size: -
cdr3_aa: CASSFEGRMNTEAFF
cdr3_nt: TGTGCCAGCAGCTTTGAGGGACGGATGAACACTGAAGCTTTCTTT

v_call: TRBV19
j_call: TRBJ2-3
d_call: -
clone_size: -
cdr3_aa: CASSYTDTQYF
cdr3_nt: TGTGCCAGTAGTTACACAGATACGCAGTATTTT

v_call: TRBV11-3
j_call: TRBJ1-3
d_call: -
clone_size: once
cdr3_aa: CASSRESGNTIYF
cdr3_nt: TGTGCCAGCAGCCGGGAGTCCGGAAACACCATATATTTT

v_call: TRBV18
j_call: TRBJ2-7
d_call: -
clone_size: -
cdr3_aa: CASSPPAFGEQYF
cdr3_nt: TGTGCCAGCTCACCACCAGCGTTCGGCGAGCAGTACTTC

v_call: TRBV12-3/TRBV12-4
j_call: TRBJ1-5
d_call: -
clone_size: -
cdr3_aa: CASSFLNQPQHF
cdr3_nt: TGTGCCAGCAGTTTCCTCAATCAGCCCCAGCATTTT

v_call: TRBV4-1
j_call: TRBJ1-1
d_call: -
clone_size: -
cdr3_aa: CASSLEEGLPGGAFF
cdr3_nt: TGCGCCAGCAGCCTCGAGGAGGGCCTGCCAGGTGGAGCTTTCTTT

v_call: TRBV15
j_call: TRBJ1-1
d_call: TRBD1
clone_size: -
cdr3_aa: CATSRDRTGANTEAFF
cdr3_nt: TGTGCCACCAGCAGAGATAGGACAGGGGCGAACACTGAAGCTTTCTTT

v_call: TRBV9
j_call: TRBJ1-3
d_call: -
clone_size: -
cdr3_aa: CASSLSQGPYSGNTIYF
cdr3_nt: TGTGCCAGCAGCCTGAGCCAAGGACCCTACTCTGGAAACACCATATATTTT

v_call: TRBV19
j_call: TRBJ1-1
d_call: TRBD1
clone_size: -
cdr3_aa: CASRQGWGNTEAFF
cdr3_nt: TGTGCCAGTAGACAGGGGTGGGGGAACACTGAAGCTTTCTTT

v_call: TRBV7-9
j_call: TRBJ2-2
d_call: -
clone_size: -
cdr3_aa: CASTRFGANTGELFF
cdr3_nt: TGTGCCAGCACCCGCTTCGGGGCGAACACCGGGGAGCTGTTTTTT

v_call: TRBV19
j_call: TRBJ1-5
d_call: TRBD1
clone_size: -
cdr3_aa: CASSSGTASNQPQHF
cdr3_nt: TGTGCCAGTAGTTCTGGGACAGCGAGCAATCAGCCCCAGCATTTT

v_call: TRBV5-5
j_call: TRBJ2-5
d_call: -
clone_size: -
cdr3_aa: CASSMVAGGQQETQYF
cdr3_nt: TGTGCCAGCAGCATGGTTGCTGGCGGGCAACAAGAGACCCAGTACTTC

v_call: TRBV3-1/TRBV3-2
j_call: TRBJ1-2
d_call: -
clone_size: once
cdr3_aa: CASSFHESGGYTF
cdr3_nt: TGTGCCAGCAGCTTCCATGAAAGTGGTGGCTACACCTTC

v_call: TRBV4-1
j_call: TRBJ1-5
d_call: -
clone_size: -
cdr3_aa: CASSQEVLVNQPQHF
cdr3_nt: TGCGCCAGCAGCCAAGAAGTTTTAGTGAATCAGCCCCAGCATTTT

v_call: TRBV6-5
j_call: TRBJ2-3
d_call: -
clone_size: once
cdr3_aa: CASSYSNSDTQYF
cdr3_nt: TGTGCCAGCAGTTACTCGAACAGCGATACGCAGTATTTT

v_call: TRBV5-1
j_call: TRBJ1-1
d_call: -
clone_size: -
cdr3_aa: CASSLVSTGIVKTEAFF
cdr3_nt: TGCGCCAGCAGCTTGGTGTCGACAGGAATTGTAAAGACTGAAGCTTTCTTT

v_call: TRBV18
j_call: TRBJ1-1
d_call: -
clone_size: -
cdr3_aa: CASSPRPEVDTEAFF
cdr3_nt: TGTGCCAGCTCACCCCGTCCGGAGGTCGACACTGAAGCTTTCTTT

v_call: TRBV2
j_call: TRBJ2-3
d_call: -
clone_size: -
cdr3_aa: CASSEQADTQYF
cdr3_nt: TGTGCCAGCAGTGAACAGGCAGATACGCAGTATTTT

v_call: TRBV6-5
j_call: TRBJ2-1
d_call: TRBD1
clone_size: -
cdr3_aa: CASFRDRGYNEQFF
cdr3_nt: TGTGCCAGCTTCCGGGACAGGGGATACAATGAGCAGTTCTTC

v_call: TRBV5-5
j_call: TRBJ1-2
d_call: TRBD1
clone_size: -
cdr3_aa: CASSTLGTGDYGYTF
cdr3_nt: TGTGCCAGCAGCACCTTAGGGACAGGGGACTATGGCTACACCTTC

v_call: TRBV18
j_call: TRBJ1-1
d_call: -
clone_size: -
cdr3_aa: CASSPMRSMNTEAFF
cdr3_nt: TGTGCCAGCTCACCAATGAGGTCCATGAACACTGAAGCTTTCTTT

v_call: TRBV28
j_call: TRBJ2-1
d_call: -
clone_size: -
cdr3_aa: CASRLTGLSSYNEQFF
cdr3_nt: TGTGCCAGCAGATTGACCGGGCTGAGCTCCTACAATGAGCAGTTCTTC

v_call: TRBV4-3
j_call: TRBJ2-3
d_call: TRBD1
clone_size: -
cdr3_aa: CASSQEINRGSDTQYF
cdr3_nt: TGCGCCAGCAGCCAAGAAATTAACAGGGGCTCAGATACGCAGTATTTT

v_call: TRBV7-9
j_call: TRBJ1-3
d_call: TRBD1
clone_size: -
cdr3_aa: CASSLAGTAGNTIYF
cdr3_nt: TGTGCCAGCAGCTTAGCTGGGACAGCTGGAAACACCATATATTTT

v_call: TRBV28
j_call: TRBJ1-1
d_call: TRBD1
clone_size: once
cdr3_aa: CASSKGQGRTEAFF
cdr3_nt: TGTGCCAGCAGTAAGGGACAGGGACGGACTGAAGCTTTCTTT

v_call: TRBV7-3
j_call: TRBJ2-3
d_call: TRBD2
clone_size: -
cdr3_aa: CASSSDTSGNTQYF
cdr3_nt: TGTGCCAGCAGCTCAGACACTAGCGGGAATACGCAGTATTTT

v_call: TRBV7-8
j_call: TRBJ1-1
d_call: -
clone_size: -
cdr3_aa: CASSPRVDTANTEAFF
cdr3_nt: TGTGCCAGCAGCCCTAGGGTAGACACAGCGAACACTGAAGCTTTCTTT

v_call: TRBV6-2/TRBV6-3
j_call: TRBJ2-1
d_call: -
clone_size: -
cdr3_aa: CASSSLRGYNEQFF
cdr3_nt: TGTGCCAGCAGTTCCCTCCGGGGTTACAATGAGCAGTTCTTC

v_call: TRBV30
j_call: TRBJ2-7
d_call: -
clone_size: -
cdr3_aa: CAWSVSSGEQYF
cdr3_nt: TGTGCCTGGAGTGTATCCTCGGGGGAACAGTACTTC

v_call: TRBV5-1
j_call: TRBJ1-4
d_call: -
clone_size: once
cdr3_aa: CASSTGPATNEKLFF
cdr3_nt: TGCGCCAGCAGCACGGGCCCCGCAACTAATGAAAAACTGTTTTTT

v_call: TRBV15
j_call: TRBJ2-3
d_call: -
clone_size: -
cdr3_aa: CATSSLKSADTQYF
cdr3_nt: TGTGCCACCAGCAGTTTGAAGTCGGCAGATACGCAGTATTTT

v_call: TRBV7-9
j_call: TRBJ1-3
d_call: -
clone_size: -
cdr3_aa: CASSYVVGGGGNTIYF
cdr3_nt: TGTGCCAGCAGCTATGTTGTGGGGGGAGGTGGAAACACCATATATTTT

v_call: TRBV10-2
j_call: TRBJ2-7
d_call: -
clone_size: -
cdr3_aa: CASSDYEQYF
cdr3_nt: TGCGCCAGCAGTGACTACGAGCAGTACTTC

v_call: TRBV2
j_call: TRBJ1-5
d_call: -
clone_size: -
cdr3_aa: CASSLGNQPQHF
cdr3_nt: TGTGCCAGCAGTCTGGGCAATCAGCCCCAGCATTTT

v_call: TRBV6-2/TRBV6-3
j_call: TRBJ1-2
d_call: -
clone_size: -
cdr3_aa: CASRPLGGPTNYGYTF
cdr3_nt: TGTGCCAGCAGACCTCTGGGCGGCCCTACTAACTATGGCTACACCTTC

v_call: TRBV5-1
j_call: TRBJ1-2
d_call: TRBD1
clone_size: -
cdr3_aa: CASSLEDRVGGYTF
cdr3_nt: TGCGCCAGCAGCTTGGAGGACAGGGTGGGTGGCTACACCTTC

v_call: TRBV29-1
j_call: TRBJ2-3
d_call: -
clone_size: -
cdr3_aa: CSVVLRRSTDTQYF
cdr3_nt: TGCAGCGTTGTTCTCCGGAGAAGCACAGATACGCAGTATTTT

v_call: TRBV11-2
j_call: TRBJ2-5
d_call: -
clone_size: -
cdr3_aa: CASTPSRGGQETQYF
cdr3_nt: TGTGCCAGCACCCCCTCTAGGGGGGGACAAGAGACCCAGTACTTC

v_call: TRBV6-4
j_call: TRBJ2-7
d_call: -
clone_size: few
cdr3_aa: CASSDSITYEQYF
cdr3_nt: TGTGCCAGCAGTGACTCGATTACCTACGAGCAGTACTTC

v_call: TRBV2
j_call: TRBJ2-2
d_call: TRBD1
clone_size: -
cdr3_aa: CASRLQGPNTGELFF
cdr3_nt: TGTGCCAGCAGGTTACAGGGGCCGAACACCGGGGAGCTGTTTTTT

v_call: TRBV20-1
j_call: TRBJ1-5
d_call: -
clone_size: -
cdr3_aa: CSASDSGNQPQHF
cdr3_nt: TGCAGTGCTAGTGATAGCGGCAATCAGCCCCAGCATTTT

v_call: TRBV7-8
j_call: TRBJ1-2
d_call: TRBD1
clone_size: -
cdr3_aa: CASSLTSGGGYTF
cdr3_nt: TGTGCCAGCAGCCTAACGTCAGGGGGTGGCTACACCTTC

v_call: TRBV19
j_call: TRBJ1-2
d_call: TRBD1
clone_size: -
cdr3_aa: CASRDRERHYGYTF
cdr3_nt: TGTGCCAGCCGAGACAGGGAGAGACACTATGGCTACACCTTC

v_call: TRBV9
j_call: TRBJ1-1
d_call: TRBD1
clone_size: -
cdr3_aa: CASSDRGLTEAFF
cdr3_nt: TGTGCCAGCAGCGACAGGGGTTTAACTGAAGCTTTCTTT

v_call: TRBV14
j_call: TRBJ1-2
d_call: -
clone_size: -
cdr3_aa: CASSRSLGDLDGYTF
cdr3_nt: TGTGCCAGCAGCCGATCCCTTGGGGATTTGGATGGCTACACCTTC

v_call: TRBV30
j_call: TRBJ1-4
d_call: -
clone_size: -
cdr3_aa: CANTLGEKLFF
cdr3_nt: TGTGCCAATACATTAGGGGAAAAACTGTTTTTT

v_call: TRBV15
j_call: TRBJ1-4
d_call: TRBD1
clone_size: -
cdr3_aa: CATSSIRDRFTTNEKLFF
cdr3_nt: TGTGCCACCAGCAGTATAAGGGACAGATTTACAACTAATGAAAAACTGTTTTTT

v_call: TRBV5-1
j_call: TRBJ2-1
d_call: -
clone_size: -
cdr3_aa: CASSLEGPEQFF
cdr3_nt: TGCGCCAGCAGCTTGGAGGGTCCTGAGCAGTTCTTC

v_call: TRBV4-3
j_call: TRBJ2-7
d_call: TRBD2
clone_size: -
cdr3_aa: CASSQDLRSGGTYEQYF
cdr3_nt: TGCGCCAGCAGCCAAGATCTTCGTAGCGGGGGGACCTACGAGCAGTACTTC

v_call: TRBV7-3
j_call: TRBJ1-3
d_call: -
clone_size: -
cdr3_aa: CASIGMRGNTIYF
cdr3_nt: TGTGCCAGCATTGGGATGAGGGGAAACACCATATATTTT